This T cell receptor beta chain was captured in a study of T-cell reconstitution after alpha-beta-depleted transplantation in children. Molecular barcoding with unique molecular identifiers was used for the TCRbeta library. TCRdb re-called the PCR reads through MiXCR, storing one row per CDR3 protein. The data show under 350,000 distinct CDR3 sequences, 9.9% seen once. Between the trimmed V and J ends, which lost 6 bases and 7 bases, there was a span of 5 bases. This CDR3 has 10 amino acids. Looked up from germline, CDR1 is MNHEY and CDR2 is SVGEGT. This clonotype showed up just a few times. This TCR was sampled from a human donor who donated a stem cell graft to a child with SCID. V and J are TRBV6-2 or TRBV6-3 and TRBJ2-3; no reliable D call. This sample comprised PBMCs from the stem cell graft donor, obtained from the stem cell graft. The chain's CDR3 is CASSDHTQYF. CDR3 DNA sequence: TGTGCCAGCAGCGATCATACGCAGTATTTT.